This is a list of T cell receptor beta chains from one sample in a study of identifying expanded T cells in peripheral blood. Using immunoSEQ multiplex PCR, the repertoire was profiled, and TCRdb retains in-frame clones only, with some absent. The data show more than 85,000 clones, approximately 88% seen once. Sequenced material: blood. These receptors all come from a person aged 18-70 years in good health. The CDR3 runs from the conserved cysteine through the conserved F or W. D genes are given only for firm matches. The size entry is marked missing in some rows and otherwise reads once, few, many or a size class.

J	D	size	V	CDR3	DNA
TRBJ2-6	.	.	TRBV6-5	CASREQTGANVLTF	TGTGCCAGCAGGGAGCAGACTGGGGCCAACGTCCTGACTTTC
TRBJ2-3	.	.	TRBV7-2	CASSFLWGRGTDTQYF	TGTGCCAGCAGCTTCTTGTGGGGGCGAGGCACAGATACGCAGTATTTT
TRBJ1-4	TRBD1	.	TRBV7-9	CASSLSGRGREKLFF	TGTGCCAGCAGCTTAAGCGGCAGGGGGAGGGAAAAACTGTTTTTT
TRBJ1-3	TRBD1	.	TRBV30	CAWSAGGTGNTIYF	TGTGCCTGGAGTGCAGGGGGCACTGGAAACACCATATATTTT
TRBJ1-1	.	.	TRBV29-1	CSVGSPRRVSEAFF	TGCAGCGTTGGATCACCTCGAAGGGTTAGTGAAGCTTTCTTT
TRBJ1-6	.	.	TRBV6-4	CASSDSIIGNSPLHF	TGTGCCAGCAGTGACTCGATCATAGGGAATTCACCCCTCCACTTT
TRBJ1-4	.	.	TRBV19	CASSNTYGEKLFF	TGTGCCAGTAGCAACACCTATGGTGAAAAACTGTTTTTT
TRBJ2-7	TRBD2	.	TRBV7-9	CASSPPASGDFEQYF	TGTGCCAGCAGCCCCCCGGCTAGCGGGGATTTCGAGCAGTACTTC
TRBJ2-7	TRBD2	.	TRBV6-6	CASRRGAGYEQYF	TGTGCCAGCAGGCGGGGGGCCGGGTACGAGCAGTACTTC
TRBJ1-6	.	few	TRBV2	CASSARPNSPLHF	TGTGCCAGCAGCGCACGTCCGAATTCACCCCTCCACTTT
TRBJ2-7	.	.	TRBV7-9	CASHRGGLSYEQYF	TGTGCCAGCCACCGTGGGGGTTTATCCTACGAGCAGTACTTC
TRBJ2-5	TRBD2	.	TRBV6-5	CASRRGEETQYF	TGTGCCAGCAGACGGGGGGAAGAGACCCAGTACTTC
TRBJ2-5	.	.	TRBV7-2	CASSLARETQYF	TGTGCCAGCAGCTTGGCGAGGGAGACCCAGTACTTC
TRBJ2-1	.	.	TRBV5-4	CASSLGVSSYNEQFF	TGTGCCAGCAGCTTGGGGGTGAGCTCCTACAATGAGCAGTTCTTC
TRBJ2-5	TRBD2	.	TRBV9	CASSATSGRAGETQYF	TGTGCCAGCAGCGCGACTAGCGGGAGGGCCGGTGAGACCCAGTACTTC
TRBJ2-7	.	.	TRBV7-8	CASSGQRASYEQYF	TGTGCCAGCAGCGGACAGAGGGCATCCTACGAGCAGTACTTC